In its sample, the clone carrying this TCR beta chain was seen a few times. Profiled with immunoSEQ multiplex PCR; TCRdb holds only in-frame clones, not every one. The repertoire holds 27,000 or so clones, with approximately 86% as singletons. The sample is drawn from a study of T cells in narcolepsy. V was trimmed by 6 bases and J by 1 base, leaving 12 bases between them. Germline V gives CDR1 MNHEY, CDR2 SVGAGI. The CDR3 runs to 14 residues. The sequence was obtained from a human donor with narcolepsy. The rearrangement uses TRBV6-5 and TRBJ1-2; possibly TRBD1 for D (6 bases). Sequenced input: CD45RA- memory CD4+ T cells from PBMCs. DNA of the CDR3: TGTGCCAGCAGCCAAGGGGGGATTAACTATGGCTACACCTTC. The encoded protein is CASSQGGINYGYTF.